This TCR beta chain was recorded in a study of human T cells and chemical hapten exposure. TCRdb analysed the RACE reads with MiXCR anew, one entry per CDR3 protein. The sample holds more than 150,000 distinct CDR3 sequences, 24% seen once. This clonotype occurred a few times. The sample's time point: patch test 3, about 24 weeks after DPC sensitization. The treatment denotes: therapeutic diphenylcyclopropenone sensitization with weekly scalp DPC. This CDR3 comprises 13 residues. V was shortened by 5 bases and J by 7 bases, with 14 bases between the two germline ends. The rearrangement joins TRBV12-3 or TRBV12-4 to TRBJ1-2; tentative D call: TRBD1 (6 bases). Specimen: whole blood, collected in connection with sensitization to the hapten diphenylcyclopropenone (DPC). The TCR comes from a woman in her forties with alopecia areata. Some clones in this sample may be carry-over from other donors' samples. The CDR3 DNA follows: TGTGCCAGCAGTCCCGGGACATTGAGTGGCTACACCTTC. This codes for CASSPGTLSGYTF.